The clone carrying this T cell receptor beta chain is a singleton in its sample. The data belong to a study of blood T cell repertoires in COVID-19. The wider study: There were acute and convalescent COVID-19 samples, and they came from the United States, Italy and Spain.

The CDR3 is 13 amino acids. Trimming removed 0 bases from V and 5 bases from J, with 7 bases in between. The table came from immunoSEQ multiplex PCR; TCRdb's copy has only in-frame clones and leaves some out. The data contain roughly 320,000 clones, approximately 89% of them singletons. The source is a woman under 40 with COVID-19, enrolled during active disease. Sequencing was carried out using peripheral blood. The rearrangement joins TRBV12-3 or TRBV12-4 to TRBJ2-5; D call uncertain. The chain's CDR3 is CASSLARKETQYF. The DNA for the CDR3 is TGTGCCAGCAGTTTAGCTAGAAAGGAGACCCAGTACTTC.